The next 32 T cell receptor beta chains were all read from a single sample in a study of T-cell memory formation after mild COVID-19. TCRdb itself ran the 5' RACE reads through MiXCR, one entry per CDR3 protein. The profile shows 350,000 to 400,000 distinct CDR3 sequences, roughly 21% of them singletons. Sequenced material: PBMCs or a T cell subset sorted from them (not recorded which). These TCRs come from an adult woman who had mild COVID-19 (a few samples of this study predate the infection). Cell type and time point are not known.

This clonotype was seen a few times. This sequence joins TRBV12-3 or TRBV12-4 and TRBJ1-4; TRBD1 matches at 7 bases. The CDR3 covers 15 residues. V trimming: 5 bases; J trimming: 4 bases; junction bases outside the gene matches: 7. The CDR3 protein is CASSLGTVGNEKLFF. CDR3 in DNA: TGTGCCAGCAGTCTGGGGACAGTCGGTAATGAAAAACTGTTTTTT.

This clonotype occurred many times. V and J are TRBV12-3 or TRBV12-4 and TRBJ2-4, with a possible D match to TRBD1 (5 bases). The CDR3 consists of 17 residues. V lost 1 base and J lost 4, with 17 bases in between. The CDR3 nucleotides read TGTGCCAGCAGTTTAGGGGGCGACAGCCCTGGGAAAAACATTCAGTACTTC. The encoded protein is CASSLGGDSPGKNIQYF.

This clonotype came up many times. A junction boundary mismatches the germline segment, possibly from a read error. The CDR3 sequence: CASSSPGRMQETQYF. The CDR3 region has the DNA TGTGCTAGCAGCTCACCTGGGAGGATGCAAGAGACCCAGTACTTC. V and J are TRBV7-7 and TRBJ2-5; perhaps TRBD2 as D (6 bases). The CDR3 extends over 15 amino acids. Germline V gives CDR1 SSHAT, CDR2 FNYEAQ (reference sequence).

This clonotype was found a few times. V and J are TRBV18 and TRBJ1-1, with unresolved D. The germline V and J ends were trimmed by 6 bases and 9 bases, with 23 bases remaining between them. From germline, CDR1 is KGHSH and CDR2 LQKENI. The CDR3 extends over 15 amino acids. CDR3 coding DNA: TGTGCCAGCTCTATCGATCCTGCACGGCACAACAAAGCTTTCTTT. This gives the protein CASSIDPARHNKAFF.

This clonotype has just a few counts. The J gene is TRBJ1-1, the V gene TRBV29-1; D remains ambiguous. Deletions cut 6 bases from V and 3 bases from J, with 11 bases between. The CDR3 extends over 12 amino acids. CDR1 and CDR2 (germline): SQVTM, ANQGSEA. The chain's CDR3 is CSVEREYTEAFF. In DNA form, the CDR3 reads TGCAGCGTGGAAAGGGAGTACACTGAAGCTTTCTTT.

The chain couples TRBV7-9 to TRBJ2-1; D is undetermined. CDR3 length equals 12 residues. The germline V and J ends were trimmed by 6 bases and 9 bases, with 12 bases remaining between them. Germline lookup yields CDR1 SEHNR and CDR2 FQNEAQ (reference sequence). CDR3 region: CASRLNQREQFF. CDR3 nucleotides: TGTGCCAGCAGGCTTAATCAGCGTGAGCAGTTCTTC.

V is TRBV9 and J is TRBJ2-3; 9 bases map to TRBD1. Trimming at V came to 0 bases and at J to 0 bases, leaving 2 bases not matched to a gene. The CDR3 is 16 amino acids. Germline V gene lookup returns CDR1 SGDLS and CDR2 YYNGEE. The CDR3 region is CASSVAGTGSTDTQYF. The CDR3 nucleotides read TGTGCCAGCAGCGTAGCCGGGACAGGGAGCACAGATACGCAGTATTTT.

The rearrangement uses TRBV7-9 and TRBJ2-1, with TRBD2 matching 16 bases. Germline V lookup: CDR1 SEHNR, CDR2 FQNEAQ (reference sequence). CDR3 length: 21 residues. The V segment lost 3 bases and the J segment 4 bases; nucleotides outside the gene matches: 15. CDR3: CASSFRGLAGGPEYSYNEQFF. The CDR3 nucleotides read TGTGCCAGCAGCTTTAGGGGACTAGCGGGAGGGCCAGAATATTCGTACAATGAGCAGTTCTTC.

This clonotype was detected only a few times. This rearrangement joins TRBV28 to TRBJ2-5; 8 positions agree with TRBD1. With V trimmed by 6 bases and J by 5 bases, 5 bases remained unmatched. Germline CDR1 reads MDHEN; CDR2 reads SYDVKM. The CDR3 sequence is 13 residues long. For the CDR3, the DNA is TGTGCCAGCAGGTCGACAGGGGTGGAGACCCAGTACTTC. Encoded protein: CASRSTGVETQYF. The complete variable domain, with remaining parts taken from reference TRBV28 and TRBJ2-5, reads DVKVTQSSRYLVKRTGEKVFLECVQDMDHENMFWYRQDPGLGLRLIYFSYDVKMKEKGDIPEGYSVSREKKERFSLILESASTNQTSMYLCASRSTGVETQYFGPGTRLLVL.

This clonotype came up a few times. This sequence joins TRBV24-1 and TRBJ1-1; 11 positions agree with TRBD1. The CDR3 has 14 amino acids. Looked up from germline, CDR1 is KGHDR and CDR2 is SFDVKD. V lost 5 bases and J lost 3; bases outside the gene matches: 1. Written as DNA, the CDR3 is TGTGCCACCAGTGGGGGACAGGGGGACACTGAAGCTTTCTTT. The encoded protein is CATSGGQGDTEAFF.

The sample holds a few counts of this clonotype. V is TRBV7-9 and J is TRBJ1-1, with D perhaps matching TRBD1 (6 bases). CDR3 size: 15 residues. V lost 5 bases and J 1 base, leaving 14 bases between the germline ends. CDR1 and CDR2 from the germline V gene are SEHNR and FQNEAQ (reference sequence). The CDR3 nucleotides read TGTGCCAGCAGCCCCCTCGGCAGGGGGAACACTGAAGCTTTCTTT. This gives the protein CASSPLGRGNTEAFF.

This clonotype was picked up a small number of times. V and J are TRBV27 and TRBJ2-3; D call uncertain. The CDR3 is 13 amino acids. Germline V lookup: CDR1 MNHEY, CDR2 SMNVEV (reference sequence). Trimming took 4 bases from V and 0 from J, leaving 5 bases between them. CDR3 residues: CASSSYSTDTQYF. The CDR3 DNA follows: TGTGCCAGCAGTTCGTATAGCACAGATACGCAGTATTTT.

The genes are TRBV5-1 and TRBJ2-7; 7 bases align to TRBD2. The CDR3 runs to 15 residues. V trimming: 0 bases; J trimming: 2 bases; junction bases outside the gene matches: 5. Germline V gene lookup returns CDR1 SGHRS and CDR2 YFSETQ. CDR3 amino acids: CASSLAREGPYEQYF. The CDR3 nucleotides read TGCGCCAGCAGCTTGGCGAGGGAGGGCCCCTACGAGCAGTACTTC.

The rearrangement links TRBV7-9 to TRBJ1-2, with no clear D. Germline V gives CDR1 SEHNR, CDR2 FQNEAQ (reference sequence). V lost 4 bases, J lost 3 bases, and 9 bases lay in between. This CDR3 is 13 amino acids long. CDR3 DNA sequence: TGTGCCAGCAGCTCGGACGGAGACTATGGCTACACCTTC. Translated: CASSSDGDYGYTF.

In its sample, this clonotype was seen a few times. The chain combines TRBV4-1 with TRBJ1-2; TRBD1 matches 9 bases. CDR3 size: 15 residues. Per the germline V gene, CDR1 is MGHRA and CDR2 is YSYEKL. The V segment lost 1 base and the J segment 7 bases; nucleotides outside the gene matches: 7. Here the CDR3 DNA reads TGCGCCAGCAGCCAAGTACAGGGGGCCCCTTTTGGCTACACCTTC. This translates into CASSQVQGAPFGYTF.

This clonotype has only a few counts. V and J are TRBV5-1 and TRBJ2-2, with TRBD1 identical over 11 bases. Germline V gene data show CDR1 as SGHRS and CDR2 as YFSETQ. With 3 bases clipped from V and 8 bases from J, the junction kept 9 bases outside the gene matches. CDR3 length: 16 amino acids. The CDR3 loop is CASSSPGTGGAGELFF. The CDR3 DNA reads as TGCGCCAGCAGCTCCCCCGGGACAGGGGGAGCAGGGGAGCTGTTTTTT.

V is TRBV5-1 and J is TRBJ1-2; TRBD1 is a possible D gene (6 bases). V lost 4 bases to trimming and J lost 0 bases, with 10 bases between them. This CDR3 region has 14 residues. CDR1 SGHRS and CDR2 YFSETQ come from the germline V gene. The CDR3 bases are TGCGCCAGCAGCCCGGCAGGGGCTAACTATGGCTACACCTTC. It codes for CASSPAGANYGYTF. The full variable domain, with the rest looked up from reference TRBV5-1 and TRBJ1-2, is KAGVTQTPRYLIKTRGQQVTLSCSPISGHRSVSWYQQTPGQGLQFLFEYFSETQRNKGNFPGRFSGRQFSNSRSEMNVSTLELGDSALYLCASSPAGANYGYTFGSGTRLTVV.

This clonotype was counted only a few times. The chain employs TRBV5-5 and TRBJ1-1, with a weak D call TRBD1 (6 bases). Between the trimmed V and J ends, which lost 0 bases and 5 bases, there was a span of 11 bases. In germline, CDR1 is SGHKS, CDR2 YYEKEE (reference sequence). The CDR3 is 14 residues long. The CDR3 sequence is CASSLVGGQTEAFF. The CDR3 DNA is TGTGCCAGCAGCTTGGTGGGGGGGCAGACTGAAGCTTTCTTT.

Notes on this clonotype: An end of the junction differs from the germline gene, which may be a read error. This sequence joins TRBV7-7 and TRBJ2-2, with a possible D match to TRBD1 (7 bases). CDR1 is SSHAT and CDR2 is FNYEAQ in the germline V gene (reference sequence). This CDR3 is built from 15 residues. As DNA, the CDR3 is TGTGCTAGCAGCTCGTCAGGGGGGTGGACCGGGGAGCTGTTTTTT. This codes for CASSSSGGWTGELFF.

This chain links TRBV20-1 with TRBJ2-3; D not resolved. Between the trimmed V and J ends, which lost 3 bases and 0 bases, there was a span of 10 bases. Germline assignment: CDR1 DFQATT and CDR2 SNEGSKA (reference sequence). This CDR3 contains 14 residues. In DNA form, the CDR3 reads TGCAGTGCTAGCTCTCTAATCAGCACAGATACGCAGTATTTT. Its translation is CSASSLISTDTQYF.

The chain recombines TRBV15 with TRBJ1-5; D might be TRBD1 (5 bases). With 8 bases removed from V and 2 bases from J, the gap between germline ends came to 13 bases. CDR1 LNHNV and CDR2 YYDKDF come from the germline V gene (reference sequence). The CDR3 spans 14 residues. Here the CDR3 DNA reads TGTGCCACCCCCGAAGGGGAGGGCAATCAGCCCCAGCATTTT. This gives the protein CATPEGEGNQPQHF.

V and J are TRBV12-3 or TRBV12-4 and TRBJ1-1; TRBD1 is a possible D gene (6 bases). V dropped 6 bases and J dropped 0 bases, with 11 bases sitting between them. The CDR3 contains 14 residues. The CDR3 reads CASRVGGMNTEAFF. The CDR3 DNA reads TGTGCCAGCAGGGTAGGGGGTATGAACACTGAAGCTTTCTTT.

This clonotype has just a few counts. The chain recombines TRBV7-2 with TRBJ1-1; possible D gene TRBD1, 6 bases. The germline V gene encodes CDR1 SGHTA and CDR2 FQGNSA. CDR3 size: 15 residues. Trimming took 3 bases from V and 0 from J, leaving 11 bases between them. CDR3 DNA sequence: TGTGCCAGCAGCTTTGGGACAAATATGAACACTGAAGCTTTCTTT. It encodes CASSFGTNMNTEAFF.

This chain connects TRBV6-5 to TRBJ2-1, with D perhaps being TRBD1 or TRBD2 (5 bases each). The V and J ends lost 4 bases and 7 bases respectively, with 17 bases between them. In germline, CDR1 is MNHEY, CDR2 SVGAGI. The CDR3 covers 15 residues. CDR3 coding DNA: TGTGCCAGCAGTTCACCGGGACGAACTGGAAATGAGCAGTTCTTC. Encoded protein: CASSSPGRTGNEQFF.

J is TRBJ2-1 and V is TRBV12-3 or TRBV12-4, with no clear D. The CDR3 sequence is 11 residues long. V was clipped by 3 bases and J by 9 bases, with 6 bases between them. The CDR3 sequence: CASSFGPEQFF. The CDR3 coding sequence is TGTGCCAGCAGTTTTGGTCCTGAGCAGTTCTTC.

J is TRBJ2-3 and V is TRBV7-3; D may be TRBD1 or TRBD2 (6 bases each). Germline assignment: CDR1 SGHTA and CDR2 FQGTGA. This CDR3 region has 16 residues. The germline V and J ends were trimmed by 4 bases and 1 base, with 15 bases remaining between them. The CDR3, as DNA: TGTGCCAGCAGCTCCTCACGGGGGCAAGGCACAGATACGCAGTATTTT. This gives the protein CASSSSRGQGTDTQYF.

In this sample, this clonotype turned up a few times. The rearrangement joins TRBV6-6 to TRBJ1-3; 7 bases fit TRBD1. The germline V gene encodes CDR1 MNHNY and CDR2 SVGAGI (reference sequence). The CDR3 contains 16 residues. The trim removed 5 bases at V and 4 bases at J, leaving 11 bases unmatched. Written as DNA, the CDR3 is TGTGCCAGCAGTCCTGCGGGACAGAACCTGGGAAACACCATATATTTT. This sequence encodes CASSPAGQNLGNTIYF.

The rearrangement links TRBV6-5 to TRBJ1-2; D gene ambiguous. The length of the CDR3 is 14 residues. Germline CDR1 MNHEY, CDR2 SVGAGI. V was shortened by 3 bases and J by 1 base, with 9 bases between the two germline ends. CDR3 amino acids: CASSYRYGNYGYTF. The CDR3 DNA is TGTGCCAGCAGTTATCGCTACGGTAACTATGGCTACACCTTC.

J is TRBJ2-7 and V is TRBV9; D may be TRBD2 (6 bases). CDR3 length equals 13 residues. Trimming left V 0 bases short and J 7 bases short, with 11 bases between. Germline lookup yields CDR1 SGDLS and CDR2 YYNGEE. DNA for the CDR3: TGTGCCAGCAGCGTAGTGCTTGGAGGGGAGCAGTACTTC. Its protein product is CASSVVLGGEQYF. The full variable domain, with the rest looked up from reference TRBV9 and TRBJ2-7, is DSGVTQTPKHLITATGQRVTLRCSPRSGDLSVYWYQQSLDQGLQFLIQYYNGEERAKGNILERFSAQQFPDLHSELNLSSLELGDSALYFCASSVVLGGEQYFGPGTRLTVT.

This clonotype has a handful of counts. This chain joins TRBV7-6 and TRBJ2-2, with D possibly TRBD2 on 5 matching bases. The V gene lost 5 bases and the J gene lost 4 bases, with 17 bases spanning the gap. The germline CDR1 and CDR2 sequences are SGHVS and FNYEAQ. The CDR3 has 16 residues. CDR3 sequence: CASSPEGLASTGELFF. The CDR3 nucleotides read TGTGCCAGCAGCCCCGAGGGCCTAGCCAGCACCGGGGAGCTGTTTTTT.

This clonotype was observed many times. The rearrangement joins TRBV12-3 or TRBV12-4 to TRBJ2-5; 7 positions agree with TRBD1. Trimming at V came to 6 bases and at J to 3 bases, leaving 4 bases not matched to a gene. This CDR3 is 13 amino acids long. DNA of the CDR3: TGTGCCAGCAGCCCCGGACAGGAAGAGACCCAGTACTTC. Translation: CASSPGQEETQYF.

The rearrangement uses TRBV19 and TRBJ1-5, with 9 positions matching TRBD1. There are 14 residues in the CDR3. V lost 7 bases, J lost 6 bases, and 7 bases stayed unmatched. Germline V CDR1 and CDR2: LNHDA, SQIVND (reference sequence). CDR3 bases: TGTGCCAGTACAAGGACAGGGGAACGTCAGCCCCAGCATTTT. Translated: CASTRTGERQPQHF.